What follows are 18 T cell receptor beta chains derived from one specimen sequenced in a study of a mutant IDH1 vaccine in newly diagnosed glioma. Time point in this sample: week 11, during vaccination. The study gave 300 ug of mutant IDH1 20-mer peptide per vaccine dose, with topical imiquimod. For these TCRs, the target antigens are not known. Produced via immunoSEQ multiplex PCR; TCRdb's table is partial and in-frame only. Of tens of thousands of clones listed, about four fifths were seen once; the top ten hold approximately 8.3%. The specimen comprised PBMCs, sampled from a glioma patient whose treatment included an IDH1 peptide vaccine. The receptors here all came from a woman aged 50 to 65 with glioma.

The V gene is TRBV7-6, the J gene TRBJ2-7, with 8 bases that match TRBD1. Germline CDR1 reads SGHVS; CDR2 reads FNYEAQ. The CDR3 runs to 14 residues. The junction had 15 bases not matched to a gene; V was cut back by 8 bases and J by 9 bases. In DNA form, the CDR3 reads TGTGCCAGCTCATTGGACAGGGCTTCGTCAGTGCAGTACTTC. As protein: CASSLDRASSVQYF.

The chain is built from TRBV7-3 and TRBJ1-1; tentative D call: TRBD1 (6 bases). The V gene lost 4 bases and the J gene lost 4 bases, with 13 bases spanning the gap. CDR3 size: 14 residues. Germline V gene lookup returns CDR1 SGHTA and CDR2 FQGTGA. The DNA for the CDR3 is TGTGCCAGCAGCTACTCTGGGGGCACCACTGAAGCTTTCTTT. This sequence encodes CASSYSGGTTEAFF.

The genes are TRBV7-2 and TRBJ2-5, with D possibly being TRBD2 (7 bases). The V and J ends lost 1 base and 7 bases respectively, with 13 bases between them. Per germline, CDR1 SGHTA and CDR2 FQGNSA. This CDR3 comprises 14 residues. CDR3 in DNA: TGTGCCAGCAGCTTAGATTGGGGGGGGCGGACCCAGTACTTC. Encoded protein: CASSLDWGGRTQYF. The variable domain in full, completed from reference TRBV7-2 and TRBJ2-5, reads GAGVSQSPSNKVTEKGKDVELRCDPISGHTALYWYRQSLGQGLEFLIYFQGNSAPDKSGLPSDRFSAERTGGSVSTLTIQRTQQEDSAVYLCASSLDWGGRTQYFGPGTRLLVL.

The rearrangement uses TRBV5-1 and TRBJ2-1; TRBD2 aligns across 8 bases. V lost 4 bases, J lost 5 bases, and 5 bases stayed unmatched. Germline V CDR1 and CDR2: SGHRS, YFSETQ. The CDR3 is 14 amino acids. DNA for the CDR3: TGCGCCAGCAGCCTAATAGCGGGGAACAATGAGCAGTTCTTC. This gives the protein CASSLIAGNNEQFF.

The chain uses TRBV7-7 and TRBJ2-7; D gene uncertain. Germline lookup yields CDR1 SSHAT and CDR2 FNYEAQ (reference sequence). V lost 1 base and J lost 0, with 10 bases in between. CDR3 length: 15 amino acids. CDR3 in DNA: TGTGCCAGCAGCTTAGAATTTGATAGCTCCTACGAGCAGTACTTC. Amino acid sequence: CASSLEFDSSYEQYF.

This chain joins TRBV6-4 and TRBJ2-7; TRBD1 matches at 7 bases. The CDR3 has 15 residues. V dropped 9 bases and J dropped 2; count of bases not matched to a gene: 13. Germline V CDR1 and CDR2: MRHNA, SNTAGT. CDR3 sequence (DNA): TGTGCCAGGGGACAGACTCGGGGTTTCCCCTACGAGCAGTACTTC. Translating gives CARGQTRGFPYEQYF.

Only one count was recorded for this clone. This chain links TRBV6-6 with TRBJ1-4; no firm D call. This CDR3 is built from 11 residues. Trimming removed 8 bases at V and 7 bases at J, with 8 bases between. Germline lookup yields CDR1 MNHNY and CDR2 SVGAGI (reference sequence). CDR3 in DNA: TGTGCCAGCGGAGGTGGTGAAAAACTGTTTTTT. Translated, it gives CASGGGEKLFF.

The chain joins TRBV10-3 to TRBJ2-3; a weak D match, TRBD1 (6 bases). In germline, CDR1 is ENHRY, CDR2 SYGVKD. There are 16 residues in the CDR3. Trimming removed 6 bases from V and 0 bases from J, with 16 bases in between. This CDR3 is CAISQTGLGSTDTQYF. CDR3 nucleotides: TGTGCCATCAGCCAGACAGGCCTCGGGAGCACAGATACGCAGTATTTT.

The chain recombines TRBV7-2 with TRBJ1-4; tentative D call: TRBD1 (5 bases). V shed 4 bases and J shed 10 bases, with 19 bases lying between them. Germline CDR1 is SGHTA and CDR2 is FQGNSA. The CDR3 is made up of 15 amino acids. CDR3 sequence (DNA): TGTGCCAGCAGCTGGGGCCGGGCCCCCCGGGGAAAACTGTTTTTT. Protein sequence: CASSWGRAPRGKLFF.

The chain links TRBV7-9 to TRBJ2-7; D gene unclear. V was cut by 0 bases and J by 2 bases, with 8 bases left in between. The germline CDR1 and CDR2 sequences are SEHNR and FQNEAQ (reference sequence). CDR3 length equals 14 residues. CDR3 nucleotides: TGTGCCAGCAGCTTAGCGTGGCCAGCCTACGAGCAGTACTTC. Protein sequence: CASSLAWPAYEQYF.

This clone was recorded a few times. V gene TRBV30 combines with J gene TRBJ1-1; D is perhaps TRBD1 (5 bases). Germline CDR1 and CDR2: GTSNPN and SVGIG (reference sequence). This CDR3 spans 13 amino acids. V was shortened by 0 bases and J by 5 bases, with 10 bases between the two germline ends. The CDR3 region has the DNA TGTGCCTGGAGTGTCTTGCGGGGGACTGAAGCTTTCTTT. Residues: CAWSVLRGTEAFF.

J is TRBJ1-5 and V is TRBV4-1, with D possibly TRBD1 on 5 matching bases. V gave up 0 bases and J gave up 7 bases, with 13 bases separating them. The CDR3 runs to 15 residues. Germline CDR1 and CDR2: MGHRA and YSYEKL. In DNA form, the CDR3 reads TGCGCCAGCAGCCAAGAGCAGGGTTGGGAGCAGCCCCAGCATTTT. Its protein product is CASSQEQGWEQPQHF.

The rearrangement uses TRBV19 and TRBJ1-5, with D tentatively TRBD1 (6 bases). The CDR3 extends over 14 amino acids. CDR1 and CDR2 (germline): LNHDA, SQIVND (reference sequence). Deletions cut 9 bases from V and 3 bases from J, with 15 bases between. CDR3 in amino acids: CASVGRGDNQPQHF. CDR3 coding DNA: TGTGCCAGCGTGGGCAGGGGTGACAATCAGCCCCAGCATTTT.

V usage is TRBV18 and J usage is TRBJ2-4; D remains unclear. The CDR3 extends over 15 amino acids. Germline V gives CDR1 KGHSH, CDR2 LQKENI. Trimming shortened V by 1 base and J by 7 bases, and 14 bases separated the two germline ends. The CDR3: CASSPQGFDGNIQYF. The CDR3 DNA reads TGTGCCAGCTCACCACAGGGCTTTGACGGGAACATTCAGTACTTC.

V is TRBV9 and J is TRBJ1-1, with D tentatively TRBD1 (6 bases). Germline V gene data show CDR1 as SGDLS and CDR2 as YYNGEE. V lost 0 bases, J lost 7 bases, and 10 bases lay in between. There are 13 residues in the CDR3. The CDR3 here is CASSVGGLDEAFF. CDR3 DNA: TGTGCCAGCAGCGTAGGGGGGCTGGATGAAGCTTTCTTT.

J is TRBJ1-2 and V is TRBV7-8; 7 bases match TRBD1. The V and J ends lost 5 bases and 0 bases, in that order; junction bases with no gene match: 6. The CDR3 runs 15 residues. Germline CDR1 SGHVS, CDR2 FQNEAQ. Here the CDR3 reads CASSPGGTANYGYTF. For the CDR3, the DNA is TGTGCCAGCAGCCCAGGGGGGACAGCTAACTATGGCTACACCTTC.

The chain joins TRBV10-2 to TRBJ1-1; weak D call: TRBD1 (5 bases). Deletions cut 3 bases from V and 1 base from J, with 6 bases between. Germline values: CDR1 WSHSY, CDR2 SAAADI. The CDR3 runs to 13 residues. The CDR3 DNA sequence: TGCGCCAGCAGTGAACAGGCGAACACTGAAGCTTTCTTT. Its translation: CASSEQANTEAFF.

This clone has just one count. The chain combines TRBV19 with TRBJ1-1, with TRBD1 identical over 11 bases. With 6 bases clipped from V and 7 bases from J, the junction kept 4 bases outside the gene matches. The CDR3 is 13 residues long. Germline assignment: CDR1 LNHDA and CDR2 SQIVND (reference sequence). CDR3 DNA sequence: TGTGCCAGTAGGGACAGGGGGCTTAGTGAAGCTTTCTTT. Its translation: CASRDRGLSEAFF. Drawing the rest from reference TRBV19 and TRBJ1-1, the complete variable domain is DGGITQSPKYLFRKEGQNVTLSCEQNLNHDAMYWYRQDPGQGLRLIYYSQIVNDFQKGDIAEGYSVSREKKESFPLTVTSAQKNPTAFYLCASRDRGLSEAFFGQGTRLTVV.